In its sample, the clone carrying this T cell receptor beta chain was seen a few times. The data stem from a study of T cells after yellow fever vaccination. V was pared by 6 bases and J by 2 bases, with 8 bases between. Germline V lookup: CDR1 SGHRS, CDR2 YFSETQ. This CDR3 spans 13 amino acids. Via MiXCR, TCRdb re-called the 5' RACE reads, giving one row per CDR3 protein. The sample contains 500,000 to 650,000 distinct CDR3 sequences, more than 9% of which appear only once. The sequence was collected from a man aged 30 to 39 who received the YFV17D yellow fever vaccine. The chain combines TRBV5-1 with TRBJ2-2; no definite D call. Sequencing was performed on PBMCs, taken on the day of the yellow fever booster vaccination. The CDR3 loop is CASMPDNTGELFF. The CDR3 DNA reads as TGCGCCAGCATGCCAGATAACACCGGGGAGCTGTTTTTT.